The clone carrying this TCR beta chain is classed as medium-sized. Its antigen is currently unknown. The data stem from a study of tumor-infiltrating lymphocytes in localized non-small cell lung cancer. In the study overall: Several tumor histologies, both smoking statuses, and some post-neoadjuvant chemotherapy samples were included. Study-wide findings and caveats: TCRbeta sequencing showed higher T cell infiltration in tumors than uninvolved lung. IM1 and IM2 tumors showed no difference in T-cell fraction. Technical variation could not be separated from intratumor heterogeneity here.

Profiling relied on immunoSEQ multiplex PCR, and the TCRdb table lists in-frame clones only, not all of them. The sample lists thousands of clones, around 77% seen once, with 15% to 20% in the top ten. The sample consisted of uninvolved lung tissue not adjacent to the tumor. This receptor was identified in a human donor with non-small cell lung cancer.

CDR3 DNA: TGTGCCAGCAGCCAAGACTCGTCTAGCGGAACCTACGAGCAGTACTTC. Residues: CASSQDSSSGTYEQYF. The rearrangement joins TRBV14 to TRBJ2-7; 7 nucleotides match TRBD2. Germline V CDR1 and CDR2: SGHDN, FVKESK. This CDR3 is 16 amino acids long. The V gene end was trimmed by 0 bases and the J gene end by 2 bases; junction bases not matched to a gene: 7. The whole variable domain, remainder taken from reference TRBV14 and TRBJ2-7, is EAGVTQFPSHSVIEKGQTVTLRCDPISGHDNLYWYRRVMGKEIKFLLHFVKESKQDESGMPNNRFLAERTGGTYSTLKVQPAELEDSGVYFCASSQDSSSGTYEQYFGPGTRLTVT.